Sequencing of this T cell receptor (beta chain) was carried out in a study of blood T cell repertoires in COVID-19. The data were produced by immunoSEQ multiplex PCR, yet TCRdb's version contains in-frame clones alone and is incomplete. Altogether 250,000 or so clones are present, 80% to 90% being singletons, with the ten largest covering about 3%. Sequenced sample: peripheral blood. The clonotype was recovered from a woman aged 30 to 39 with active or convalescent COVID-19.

The CDR3: CASSQSGVEQYF. In nucleotides, the CDR3 is TGTGCCAGCAGCCAAAGCGGGGTTGAGCAGTACTTC. J is TRBJ2-7 and V is TRBV7-8, with 7 bases matching TRBD2. Germline assignment: CDR1 SGHVS and CDR2 FQNEAQ. Trimming removed 5 bases from V and 7 bases from J; junction bases left unmatched: 5. There are 12 residues in the CDR3.